The next 14 T cell receptor beta chains were all read from a single sample in a study of blood T cells in healthy people across ages. A second PCR of roughly 6 to 12 cycles used a sample-barcoded 5' primer and a J-beta primer mix. TCRdb used MiXCR to reprocess the 5' RACE reads, holding one entry per CDR3 protein. The sample yields around 800,000 distinct CDR3 sequences, 35% to 60% seen once. The sequenced material came from blood. The receptors here all came from a man aged 80 or over in good health.

This clonotype was counted between two and nine times. The chain carries TRBV28 and TRBJ2-5; D might be TRBD1 or TRBD2, each matching 5 bases. This CDR3 is 14 amino acids long. Per the germline V gene, CDR1 is MDHEN and CDR2 is SYDVKM. Between the trimmed V and J ends, which lost 11 bases and 5 bases, there was a span of 21 bases. CDR3 coding DNA: TGTGCCTGCCGCGACCCAGGGACGATTGAGACCCAGTACTTC. This sequence encodes CACRDPGTIETQYF.

The genes are TRBV20-1 and TRBJ1-1; possibly TRBD1 for D (5 bases). The germline V gene has CDR1 DFQATT and CDR2 SNEGSKA (reference sequence). V gave up 5 bases and J gave up 5 bases, with 18 bases separating them. This CDR3 has 14 amino acids. CDR3 region: CSARPAGRGTEAFF. CDR3 sequence (DNA): TGCAGTGCTCGGCCCGCGGGAAGGGGAACTGAAGCTTTCTTT.

This clonotype has just a few counts. The chain carries TRBV9 and TRBJ2-5; TRBD2 matches at 8 bases. The CDR3 sequence is 14 residues long. The germline gives CDR1 SGDLS, CDR2 YYNGEE. Trimming removed 0 bases from V and 11 bases from J; junction bases left unmatched: 9. The CDR3 loop reads CASSVGGTRNEQYF. CDR3 nucleotide sequence: TGTGCCAGCAGCGTAGGGGGGACTAGAAATGAGCAGTACTTC.

On this clonotype itself: A clone one base away is much larger, so this may be a read error. The chain couples TRBV20-1 to TRBJ2-1, with 9 bases aligning to TRBD2. Germline CDR1 is DFQATT and CDR2 is SNEGSKA (reference sequence). This CDR3 has 16 residues. The junction had 18 bases not matched to a gene; V was cut back by 8 bases and J by 7 bases. CDR3 in amino acids: CSTDQFSSGNGNEQFF. DNA for the CDR3: TGCAGTACTGATCAATTTTCTAGCGGGAACGGGAATGAGCAGTTCTTC.

This clonotype was seen only a few times. The gene calls are TRBV12-3 or TRBV12-4 and TRBJ2-5; TRBD2 aligns across 9 bases. The CDR3 length is 16 residues. Unmatched junction bases numbered 21, after V lost 8 bases and J lost 11 bases. CDR3 coding DNA: TGTGCCAGCGGACCCTCCGGGTTAGCGGGAGTAGGAGAGCAGTACTTC. Amino acids: CASGPSGLAGVGEQYF.

There are many counts of this clonotype. The chain is built from TRBV7-2 and TRBJ1-2; D remains ambiguous. This CDR3 is built from 14 residues. V dropped 1 base and J dropped 6 bases, with 12 bases sitting between them. Germline CDR1 and CDR2: SGHTA and FQGNSA. CDR3 nucleotide sequence: TGTGCCAGCAGCTTAGATAAGGCCCGCCATGGCTACACCTTC. It codes for CASSLDKARHGYTF.

This clonotype was observed a few times. The V call is TRBV30, the J call TRBJ2-4, with D tentatively TRBD1 or TRBD2 (5 bases each). The germline CDR1 and CDR2 sequences are GTSNPN and SVGIG (reference sequence). Between the trimmed V and J ends, which lost 4 bases and 8 bases, there was a span of 15 bases. This CDR3 comprises 13 residues. The CDR3 DNA reads as TGTGCCTGGAAGGACCGGGACCTGGACATTCAGTACTTC. Its translation: CAWKDRDLDIQYF.

This clonotype was seen more than once but under ten times. This rearrangement joins TRBV25-1 to TRBJ2-7; D may be TRBD2 (5 bases). The CDR3 runs 15 residues. V lost 4 bases to trimming and J lost 3 bases, with 16 bases between them. Germline CDR1 is MGHDK and CDR2 is SYGVNS. CDR3 bases: TGTGCCAGCAGTGCCTCTGCGGGCAGGTTCTACGAGCAGTACTTC. It is translated as CASSASAGRFYEQYF.

In its sample, this clonotype was seen a few times. The rearrangement uses TRBV7-2 and TRBJ1-5, with a possible D match to TRBD1 (5 bases). Germline CDR1 SGHTA, CDR2 FQGNSA. V was trimmed by 5 bases and J by 0 bases, leaving 11 bases between them. The CDR3 has 15 amino acids. DNA of the CDR3: TGTGCCAGCAGCGTATCAGGGAGTAGCAATCAGCCCCAGCATTTT. Translation: CASSVSGSSNQPQHF.

This clonotype has at least ten counts. The chain recombines TRBV10-3 with TRBJ2-1; possibly TRBD1 or TRBD2 for D (5 bases each). The CDR3 covers 17 residues. The germline gives CDR1 ENHRY, CDR2 SYGVKD. Trimming cost V 5 bases and J 4 bases, with 21 bases left between them. The DNA for the CDR3 is TGTGCCATCAGTTATTCCGGGACGGCAGGGATTTACAATGAGCAGTTCTTC. It encodes CAISYSGTAGIYNEQFF.

The table lists this clonotype with a few counts. CDR3 sequence (DNA): TGTGCCAGCAGCCGGGGCGTTAGCGGCAGCACAGATACGCAGTATTTT. Amino acid sequence: CASSRGVSGSTDTQYF. V is TRBV7-2 and J is TRBJ2-3, with D maybe TRBD2 (6 bases). The ends were cut back, 5 bases at V and 0 bases at J, with 15 bases in the middle. CDR1 is SGHTA and CDR2 is FQGNSA in the germline V gene. CDR3 length: 16 residues.

This clonotype came up a few times. This rearrangement joins TRBV29-1 to TRBJ1-2, with 8 bases lining up with TRBD1. V shed 7 bases and J 3 bases; nucleotides not matched to a gene: 16. This CDR3 region has 16 residues. From germline, CDR1 is SQVTM and CDR2 ANQGSEA. The CDR3 DNA sequence: TGCAGCGACCTATCTTCAGGGGGCGAATCGGACTATGGCTACACCTTC. It is translated as CSDLSSGGESDYGYTF.

A few counts support this clonotype. The J gene is TRBJ2-5, the V gene TRBV11-2, with TRBD2 identical over 7 bases. The germline gives CDR1 SGHAT, CDR2 FQNNGV. This CDR3 is built from 16 residues. The trim removed 1 base at V and 1 base at J, leaving 6 bases unmatched. CDR3 coding DNA: TGTGCCAGCAGCTTAGGGGCCGGGACTATCCAAGAGACCCAGTACTTC. Encoded protein: CASSLGAGTIQETQYF. Full variable domain (remainder filled in from reference TRBV11-2 and TRBJ2-5): EAGVAQSPRYKIIEKRQSVAFWCNPISGHATLYWYQQILGQGPKLLIQFQNNGVVDDSQLPKDRFSAERLKGVDSTLKIQPAKLEDSAVYLCASSLGAGTIQETQYFGPGTRLLVL.

This chain joins TRBV15 and TRBJ1-4, with 7 bases lining up with TRBD1. CDR1 and CDR2 (germline): LNHNV, YYDKDF (reference sequence). The CDR3 consists of 16 residues. V shed 0 bases, J shed 4 bases, and the junction held 5 bases outside the gene matches. The CDR3 DNA reads TGTGCCACCAGCAGAGATCGCGGACAGGTTAATGAAAAACTGTTTTTT. Amino acids: CATSRDRGQVNEKLFF.